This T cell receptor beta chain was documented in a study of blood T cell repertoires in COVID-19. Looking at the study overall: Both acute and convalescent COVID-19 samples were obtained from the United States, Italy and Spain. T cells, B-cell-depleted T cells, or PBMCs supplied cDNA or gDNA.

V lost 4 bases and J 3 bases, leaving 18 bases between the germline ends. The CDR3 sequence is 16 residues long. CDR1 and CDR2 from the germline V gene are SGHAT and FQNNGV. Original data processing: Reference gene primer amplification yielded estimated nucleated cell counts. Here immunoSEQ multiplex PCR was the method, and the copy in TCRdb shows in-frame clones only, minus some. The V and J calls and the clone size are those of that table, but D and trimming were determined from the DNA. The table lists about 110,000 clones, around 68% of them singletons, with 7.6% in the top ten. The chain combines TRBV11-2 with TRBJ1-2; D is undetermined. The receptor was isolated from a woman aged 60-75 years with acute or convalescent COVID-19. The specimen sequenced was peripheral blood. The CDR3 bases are TGTGCCAGCAGCTCTTATCCGGGTAGGGAGGACTATGGCTACACCTTC. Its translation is CASSSYPGREDYGYTF.